The 27 T cell receptor beta chains reported below all come from one sample, sequenced in a study of cytomegalovirus exposure and HLA in healthy donors. PCR used 60 Vbeta primers and 13 Jbeta primers. Method: immunoSEQ multiplex PCR; TCRdb's copy keeps in-frame clones and lacks some. Counted here are some 150,000 clones, nearly 80% occurring once; the ten biggest clones make up 0.5% to 0.85%. Input material: PBMCs. These receptors were obtained from a male donor in good health and CMV-seronegative.

The gene calls are TRBV9 and TRBJ2-2, with D possibly TRBD1 on 6 matching bases. V lost 0 bases and J lost 2, with 8 bases in between. CDR3 length: 15 amino acids. In germline, CDR1 is SGDLS, CDR2 YYNGEE. The chain's CDR3 is CASSVVGGNTGELFF. As DNA, the CDR3 is TGTGCCAGCAGCGTAGTTGGGGGCAACACCGGGGAGCTGTTTTTT. The entire variable domain, with the rest obtained from reference TRBV9 and TRBJ2-2, is as follows: DSGVTQTPKHLITATGQRVTLRCSPRSGDLSVYWYQQSLDQGLQFLIQYYNGEERAKGNILERFSAQQFPDLHSELNLSSLELGDSALYFCASSVVGGNTGELFFGEGSRLTVL.

The chain has TRBV11-2 and TRBJ2-3; D remains unclear. This CDR3 region has 16 residues. Trimming pared 4 bases from V and 0 bases from J, leaving 14 bases between. The germline V gene has CDR1 SGHAT and CDR2 FQNNGV. The CDR3 region is CASSSRLPSSTDTQYF. The CDR3 DNA is TGTGCCAGCAGCTCCCGACTCCCCTCTAGCACAGATACGCAGTATTTT.

V gene TRBV4-1 combines with J gene TRBJ1-3; D not resolved. The germline gives CDR1 MGHRA, CDR2 YSYEKL. With 0 bases removed from V and 0 bases from J, the gap between germline ends came to 15 bases. The CDR3 sequence is 18 residues long. CDR3 sequence: CASSQDGSGLNSGNTIYF. The CDR3, as DNA: TGCGCCAGCAGCCAAGATGGGTCTGGACTGAACTCTGGAAACACCATATATTTT.

The rearrangement joins TRBV5-1 to TRBJ1-1; 10 bases line up with TRBD1. CDR1 is SGHRS and CDR2 is YFSETQ in the germline V gene. The CDR3 is 15 amino acids. Trimming at V came to 4 bases and at J to 1 base, leaving 4 bases not matched to a gene. The CDR3 protein is CASSRTGGGNTEAFF. CDR3 bases: TGCGCCAGCAGCCGGACAGGGGGTGGGAACACTGAAGCTTTCTTT.

The chain recombines TRBV5-1 with TRBJ2-1, with 16 positions matching TRBD2. The CDR3 runs to 16 residues. Germline V lookup: CDR1 SGHRS, CDR2 YFSETQ. J was trimmed by 9 bases and V by 4 bases; bases with no gene match: 7. The DNA of the CDR3 is TGCGCCAGCAGCCTCGGGACTAGCGGGAGGGTAGGTGAGCAGTTCTTC. Translated, it gives CASSLGTSGRVGEQFF.

The J gene is TRBJ1-1, the V gene TRBV18; no reliable D call. Germline CDR1 reads KGHSH; CDR2 reads LQKENI. The CDR3 contains 14 residues. The V gene lost 0 bases and the J gene lost 2 bases, with 7 bases spanning the gap. The CDR3 bases are TGTGCCAGCTCACCACCCGGGTCCAACACTGAAGCTTTCTTT. Its translation is CASSPPGSNTEAFF.

The chain combines TRBV25-1 with TRBJ1-2, with 9 bases aligning to TRBD1. The V segment lost 3 bases and the J segment 7 bases; nucleotides outside the gene matches: 12. The germline CDR1 and CDR2 sequences are MGHDK and SYGVNS. The CDR3 has 16 residues. The CDR3 reads CASSDPGTGKFSGYTF. The CDR3 DNA sequence: TGTGCCAGCAGTGATCCCGGGACAGGGAAATTCAGTGGCTACACCTTC.

This clone was detected only once. Germline and junction disagree at one end, which may indicate a read error. The V and J genes are TRBV18 and TRBJ2-7; a weak D match, TRBD1 (6 bases). This CDR3 is built from 15 residues. Germline V gene data show CDR1 as KGHSH and CDR2 as LQKENI. Written as DNA, the CDR3 is TGTGCCGGCTCACCACGGTGGACAGAGGCCTACGAGCAGTACTTC. Translation gives CAGSPRWTEAYEQYF. Full variable domain (missing parts from reference TRBV18 and TRBJ2-7): NAGVMQNPRHLVRRRGQEARLRCSPMKGHSHVYWYRQLPEEGLKFMVYLQKENIIDESGMPKERFSAEFPKEGPSILRIQQVVRGDSAAYFCAGSPRWTEAYEQYFGPGTRLTVT.

The gene calls are TRBV4-3 and TRBJ2-5; 7 bases line up with TRBD1. Germline V gives CDR1 LGHNA, CDR2 YSLEER. J lost 3 bases, V lost 4 bases, and 2 bases had no gene match. The CDR3 totals 13 residues. CDR3 in amino acids: CASSPGTEETQYF. Here the CDR3 DNA reads TGCGCCAGCAGCCCTGGGACAGAAGAGACCCAGTACTTC.

V and J are TRBV7-2 and TRBJ2-7; TRBD1 matches at 9 bases. Trimming took 4 bases from V and 4 from J; bases not matched to a gene: 8. CDR1 and CDR2 (germline): SGHTA, FQGNSA. The CDR3 length is 15 residues. The CDR3 nucleotides are TGTGCCAGCAGCTCACAGGGGGCGAACGGATACGAGCAGTACTTC. As protein: CASSSQGANGYEQYF.

The chain recombines TRBV5-1 with TRBJ2-3; TRBD2 aligns across 12 bases. Germline values: CDR1 SGHRS, CDR2 YFSETQ. CDR3 length: 16 residues. V was clipped by 4 bases and J by 7 bases; unmatched bases: 10. The CDR3 sequence: CASSPTLAGGGYTQYF. CDR3 DNA sequence: TGCGCCAGCAGCCCCACACTAGCGGGGGGTGGGTATACGCAGTATTTT.

With regard to this clone: At one end, the junction sequence differs from germline, possibly due to a read error. V usage is TRBV7-9 and J usage is TRBJ2-3, with D unresolved. Looked up from germline, CDR1 is SEHNR and CDR2 is FQNEAQ (reference sequence). The CDR3 is made up of 12 amino acids. CDR3 protein: CSSSLGEDTQYF. CDR3 nucleotides: TGTTCCAGCAGCTTAGGAGAGGATACGCAGTATTTT.

This sequence joins TRBV10-3 and TRBJ2-1; 11 nucleotides match TRBD2. Germline lookup yields CDR1 ENHRY and CDR2 SYGVKD. Germline trimming cut 4 bases from V and 1 base from J; bases unmatched to any gene: 3. This CDR3 spans 16 amino acids. The CDR3 loop reads CAISGLAGGSYNEQFF. The CDR3 DNA follows: TGTGCCATCAGTGGGCTAGCGGGGGGTTCCTACAATGAGCAGTTCTTC.

This chain uses TRBV6-5 with TRBJ2-5; 8 positions match TRBD2. The J call may be incorrect, as the DNA end agrees better with TRBJ2-7. The CDR3 length is 16 residues. Germline V gives CDR1 MNHEY, CDR2 SVGAGI. CDR3 in amino acids: CASSYSAGAKSYEQYF. In nucleotides, the CDR3 is TGTGCCAGCAGTTACTCAGCGGGAGCGAAATCCTACGAGCAGTACTTC.

CDR3 bases: TGTGCCAGCAGCTTAGCGACAGGGCGCTCTGGAAACACCATATATTTT. Residues: CASSLATGRSGNTIYF. This rearrangement joins TRBV7-9 to TRBJ1-3, with 7 bases fitting TRBD1. V dropped 0 bases and J dropped 0; count of bases not matched to a gene: 2. This CDR3 has 16 residues. Germline V lookup: CDR1 SEHNR, CDR2 FQNEAQ (reference sequence).

The rearrangement links TRBV9 to TRBJ2-1; D perhaps matches TRBD2 (5 bases). In germline, CDR1 is SGDLS, CDR2 YYNGEE. The CDR3 covers 15 residues. Trimming took 4 bases from V and 9 from J, leaving 20 bases between them. CDR3 in DNA: TGTGCCAGCAGCCGACTTCGGACTGGACCTAGTGAGCAGTTCTTC. Protein sequence: CASSRLRTGPSEQFF.

CDR3 sequence reads: CASSPQLAVQETQYF. The CDR3 bases are TGTGCCAGCTCACCACAATTGGCGGTACAAGAGACCCAGTACTTC. This chain joins TRBV18 and TRBJ2-5; unclear D gene. The V and J ends lost 1 base and 2 bases respectively, with 11 bases between them. The CDR3 contains 15 residues. Germline-derived CDR1 and CDR2 are KGHSH and LQKENI.

This rearrangement joins TRBV7-9 to TRBJ1-4; TRBD1 might be the D (5 bases). The CDR3 has 14 amino acids. Germline V gene sequence: CDR1 SEHNR, CDR2 FQNEAQ (reference sequence). V shed 5 bases and J shed 6 bases, with 13 bases lying between them. The CDR3 region has the DNA TGTGCCAGCAGCCTACAGGCGCTTCATGAAAAACTGTTTTTT. Amino acid sequence: CASSLQALHEKLFF.

This clone has a single count. The gene calls are TRBV5-4 and TRBJ2-5, with 8 nucleotides matching TRBD2. The J call is uncertain, as TRBJ2-7 better fits the DNA end. In germline, CDR1 is SGHNT, CDR2 YYREEE (reference sequence). The CDR3 loop spans 13 amino acids. CDR3 coding DNA: TGTGCCAGCAGCTTGGCCGGGGGGGCCGAGCAGTACTTC. Protein product: CASSLAGGAEQYF.

V usage is TRBV7-3 and J usage is TRBJ2-1; D ambiguous. The CDR3 extends over 13 amino acids. The germline gives CDR1 SGHTA, CDR2 FQGTGA. The V end was cut by 5 bases, the J end by 3 bases, with 8 bases between. CDR3 loop: CASSQNSYNEQFF. CDR3 nucleotide sequence: TGTGCCAGCAGCCAAAACAGCTACAATGAGCAGTTCTTC.

This clone was detected a few times. This chain links TRBV27 with TRBJ1-6; TRBD1 is a possible D gene (6 bases). CDR1 and CDR2 (germline): MNHEY, SMNVEV (reference sequence). This CDR3 region has 16 residues. V shed 3 bases and J shed 6 bases, with 15 bases lying between them. The CDR3 DNA is TGTGCCAGCAGTTTTGACAGGTCGGTCGGTAATTCACCCCTCCACTTT. Translating gives CASSFDRSVGNSPLHF.

CDR3 sequence: CASSERLADYRYNEQFF. DNA for the CDR3: TGTGCCAGCAGCGAAAGACTAGCGGACTACAGGTACAATGAGCAGTTCTTC. This chain connects TRBV9 to TRBJ2-1; 9 nucleotides match TRBD2. The CDR3 has 17 amino acids. J gave up 4 bases and V 3 bases, and 11 bases lay outside the gene matches. Per germline, CDR1 SGDLS and CDR2 YYNGEE. Using reference TRBV9 and TRBJ2-1 for the parts outside the CDR3, the full variable domain is DSGVTQTPKHLITATGQRVTLRCSPRSGDLSVYWYQQSLDQGLQFLIQYYNGEERAKGNILERFSAQQFPDLHSELNLSSLELGDSALYFCASSERLADYRYNEQFFGPGTRLTVL.

The rearrangement joins TRBV6-1 to TRBJ1-2; 7 bases agree with TRBD1. The trim removed 3 bases at V and 3 bases at J, leaving 1 base unmatched. The CDR3 loop spans 13 amino acids. Per germline, CDR1 MNHNS and CDR2 SASEGT. The CDR3 is CASSDDRDYGYTF. The CDR3 bases are TGTGCCAGCAGTGATGACAGGGACTATGGCTACACCTTC.

The rearrangement links TRBV5-8 to TRBJ1-2; TRBD1 aligns across 10 bases. The CDR3 extends over 16 amino acids. Germline-derived CDR1 and CDR2 are SGHTS and YDEGEE. The V segment lost 5 bases and the J segment 3 bases; nucleotides outside the gene matches: 10. CDR3 sequence reads: CASSLKGQGIYYGYTF. DNA for the CDR3: TGTGCCAGCAGTCTAAAGGGACAGGGGATTTACTATGGCTACACCTTC.

The J gene is TRBJ2-1, the V gene TRBV7-8; 11 nucleotides align to TRBD1. CDR1 and CDR2 (germline): SGHVS, FQNEAQ. Germline trimming cut 1 base from V and 3 bases from J; bases unmatched to any gene: 5. The CDR3 contains 17 residues. CDR3 residues: CASSLGDRGSYYNEQFF. The DNA for the CDR3 is TGTGCCAGCAGCTTAGGGGACAGGGGGTCTTACTACAATGAGCAGTTCTTC. Looking up the rest from reference TRBV7-8 and TRBJ2-1 gives the full variable domain: GAGVSQSPRYKVAKRGQDVALRCDPISGHVSLFWYQQALGQGPEFLTYFQNEAQLDKSGLPSDRFFAERPEGSVSTLKIQRTQQEDSAVYLCASSLGDRGSYYNEQFFGPGTRLTVL.

The CDR3, as DNA: TGCAGTGCTAGTGAGGGTCATACGCAGTATTTT. As protein: CSASEGHTQYF. The rearrangement links TRBV20-1 to TRBJ2-3; tentatively, D is TRBD2 (5 bases). Trimming stripped 3 bases from V and 7 bases from J, with 8 bases between. This CDR3 spans 11 amino acids. CDR1 DFQATT and CDR2 SNEGSKA come from the germline V gene (reference sequence).

The J gene is TRBJ1-2, the V gene TRBV5-4; the D is unclear. V shed 1 base and J shed 0 bases, with 10 bases lying between them. There are 15 residues in the CDR3. Germline CDR1 and CDR2: SGHNT and YYREEE (reference sequence). This CDR3 reads CASSLPRVPNYGYTF. CDR3 nucleotide sequence: TGTGCCAGCAGCTTGCCTCGGGTCCCTAACTATGGCTACACCTTC.